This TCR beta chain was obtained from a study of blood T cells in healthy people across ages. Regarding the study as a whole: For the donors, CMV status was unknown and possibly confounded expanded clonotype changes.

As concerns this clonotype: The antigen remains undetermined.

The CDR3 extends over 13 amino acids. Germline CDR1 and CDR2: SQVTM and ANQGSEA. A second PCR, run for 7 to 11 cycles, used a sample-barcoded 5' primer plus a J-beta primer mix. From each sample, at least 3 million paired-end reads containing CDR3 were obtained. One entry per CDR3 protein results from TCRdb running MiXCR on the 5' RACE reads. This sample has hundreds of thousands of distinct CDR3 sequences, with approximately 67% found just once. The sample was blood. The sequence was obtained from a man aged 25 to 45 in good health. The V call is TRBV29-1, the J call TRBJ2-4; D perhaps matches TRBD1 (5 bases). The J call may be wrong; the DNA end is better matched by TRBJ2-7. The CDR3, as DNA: TGCAGCGTTGAAGGACAGCCAGGTTACGAGCAGTACTTC. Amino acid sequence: CSVEGQPGYEQYF.